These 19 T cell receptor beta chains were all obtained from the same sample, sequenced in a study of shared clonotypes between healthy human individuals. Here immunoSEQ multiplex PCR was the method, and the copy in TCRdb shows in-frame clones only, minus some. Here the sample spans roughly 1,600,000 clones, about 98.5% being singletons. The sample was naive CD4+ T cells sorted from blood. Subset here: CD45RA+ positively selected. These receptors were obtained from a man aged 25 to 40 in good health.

The CDR3 DNA reads as TGTGCCAGCAGTTTTTTCGGGTCCTCCTACAATGAGCAGTTCTTC. Translating it yields CASSFFGSSYNEQFF. This chain links TRBV28 with TRBJ2-1, with no clear D. This CDR3 spans 15 amino acids. Germline CDR1 is MDHEN and CDR2 is SYDVKM. Trimming removed 3 bases from V and 0 bases from J, with 9 bases in between.

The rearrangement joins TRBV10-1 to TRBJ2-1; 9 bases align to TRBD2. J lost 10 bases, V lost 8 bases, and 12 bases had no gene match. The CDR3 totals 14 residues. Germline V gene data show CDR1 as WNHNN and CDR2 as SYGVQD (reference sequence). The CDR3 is CASASGTSWREQFF. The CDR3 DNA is TGCGCCAGCGCCTCCGGGACTAGCTGGAGGGAGCAGTTCTTC.

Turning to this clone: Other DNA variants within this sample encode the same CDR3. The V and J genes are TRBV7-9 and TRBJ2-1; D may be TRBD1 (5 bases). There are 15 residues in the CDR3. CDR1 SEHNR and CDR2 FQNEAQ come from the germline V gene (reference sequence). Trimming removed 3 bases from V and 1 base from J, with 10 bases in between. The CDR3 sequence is CASSLDRGSYNEQFF. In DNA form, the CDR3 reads TGTGCCAGCAGCTTGGATAGGGGTTCCTACAATGAGCAGTTCTTC.

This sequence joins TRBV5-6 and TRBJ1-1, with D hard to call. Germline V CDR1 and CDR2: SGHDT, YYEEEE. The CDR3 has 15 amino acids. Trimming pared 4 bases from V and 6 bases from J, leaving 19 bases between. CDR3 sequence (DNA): TGTGCCAGCAGCCCCGAACGGTGGGTACGGTCTGAAGCTTTCTTT. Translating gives CASSPERWVRSEAFF.

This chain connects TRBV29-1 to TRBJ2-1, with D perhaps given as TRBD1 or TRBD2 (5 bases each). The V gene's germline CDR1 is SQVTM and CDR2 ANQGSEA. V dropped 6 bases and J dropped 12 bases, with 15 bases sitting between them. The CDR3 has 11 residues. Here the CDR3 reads CSVAWDLGQFF. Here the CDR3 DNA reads TGCAGCGTAGCCTGGGACCTGGGGCAGTTCTTC.

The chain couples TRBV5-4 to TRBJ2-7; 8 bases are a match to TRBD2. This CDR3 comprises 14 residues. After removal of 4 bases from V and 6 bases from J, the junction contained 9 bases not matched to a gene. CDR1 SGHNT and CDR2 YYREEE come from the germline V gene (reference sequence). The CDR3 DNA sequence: TGTGCCAGCAGCCCGGGGGGGGAGACGAGCGAGCAGTACTTC. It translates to CASSPGGETSEQYF.

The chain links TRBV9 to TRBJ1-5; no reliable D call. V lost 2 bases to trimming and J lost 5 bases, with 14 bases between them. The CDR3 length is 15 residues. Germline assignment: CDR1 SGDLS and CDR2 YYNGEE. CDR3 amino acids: CASSVGYSGDQPQHF. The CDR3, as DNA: TGTGCCAGCAGCGTGGGGTATTCCGGGGATCAGCCCCAGCATTTT.

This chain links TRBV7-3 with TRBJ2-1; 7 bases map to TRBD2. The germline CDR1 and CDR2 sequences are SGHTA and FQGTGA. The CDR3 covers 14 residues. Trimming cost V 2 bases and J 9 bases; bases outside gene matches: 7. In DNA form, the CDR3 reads TGTGCCAGCAGCTTATTGCGGGAGAGCTTTGAGCAGTTCTTC. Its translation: CASSLLRESFEQFF.

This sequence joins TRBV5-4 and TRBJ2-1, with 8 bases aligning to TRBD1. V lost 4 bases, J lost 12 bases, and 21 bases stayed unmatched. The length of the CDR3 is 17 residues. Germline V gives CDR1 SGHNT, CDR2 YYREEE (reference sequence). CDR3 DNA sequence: TGTGCCAGCAGCGGGGCCAGGCAGGGGGCGCGAAGGGGGTGGCAGTTCTTC. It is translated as CASSGARQGARRGWQFF. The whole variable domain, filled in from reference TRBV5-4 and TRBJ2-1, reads ETGVTQSPTHLIKTRGQQVTLRCSSQSGHNTVSWYQQALGQGPQFIFQYYREEENGRGNFPPRFSGLQFPNYSSELNVNALELDDSALYLCASSGARQGARRGWQFFGPGTRLTVL.

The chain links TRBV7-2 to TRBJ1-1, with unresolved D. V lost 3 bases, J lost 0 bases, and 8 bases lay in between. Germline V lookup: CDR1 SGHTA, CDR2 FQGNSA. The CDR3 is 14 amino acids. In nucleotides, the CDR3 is TGTGCCAGCAGCTTGTTAATACTGAACACTGAAGCTTTCTTT. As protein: CASSLLILNTEAFF.

The CDR3 region is CARPGDQYF. The CDR3 nucleotides read TGTGCCAGACCGGGGGACCAGTACTTC. The genes are TRBV25-1 and TRBJ2-4; a weak D match, TRBD2 (6 bases). Trimming cost V 9 bases and J 13 bases, with 10 bases left between them. Germline V gene lookup returns CDR1 MGHDK and CDR2 SYGVNS. The CDR3 extends over 9 amino acids.

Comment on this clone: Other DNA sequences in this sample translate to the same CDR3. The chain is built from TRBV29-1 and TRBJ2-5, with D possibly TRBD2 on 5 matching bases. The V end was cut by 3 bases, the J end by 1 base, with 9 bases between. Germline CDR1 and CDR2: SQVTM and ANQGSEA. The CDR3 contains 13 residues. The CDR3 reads CSVDRGIQETQYF. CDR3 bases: TGCAGCGTTGATCGGGGTATCCAAGAGACCCAGTACTTC.

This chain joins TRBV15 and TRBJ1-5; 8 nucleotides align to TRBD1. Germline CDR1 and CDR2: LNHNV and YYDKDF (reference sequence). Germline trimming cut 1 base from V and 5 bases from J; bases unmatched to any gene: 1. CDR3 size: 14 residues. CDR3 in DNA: TGTGCCACCAGCAGAGCAGGGGGCTATCAGCCCCAGCATTTT. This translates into CATSRAGGYQPQHF.

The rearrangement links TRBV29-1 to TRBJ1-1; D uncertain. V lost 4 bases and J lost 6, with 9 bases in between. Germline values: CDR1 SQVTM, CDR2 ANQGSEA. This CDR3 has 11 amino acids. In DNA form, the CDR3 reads TGCAGCGTTGGGTTGCCGGCTGAAGCTTTCTTT. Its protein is CSVGLPAEAFF.

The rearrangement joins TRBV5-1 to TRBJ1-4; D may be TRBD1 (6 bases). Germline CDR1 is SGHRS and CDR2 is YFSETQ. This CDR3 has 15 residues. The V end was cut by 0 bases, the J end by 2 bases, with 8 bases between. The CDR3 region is CASSLETGTNEKLFF. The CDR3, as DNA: TGCGCCAGCAGCTTGGAAACAGGGACTAATGAAAAACTGTTTTTT.

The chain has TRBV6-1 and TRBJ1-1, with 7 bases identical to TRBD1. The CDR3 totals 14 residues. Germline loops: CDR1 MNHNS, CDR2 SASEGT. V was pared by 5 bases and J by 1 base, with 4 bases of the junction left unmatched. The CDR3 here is CASSYRTGNTEAFF. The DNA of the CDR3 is TGTGCCAGCAGTTATCGGACAGGGAACACTGAAGCTTTCTTT.

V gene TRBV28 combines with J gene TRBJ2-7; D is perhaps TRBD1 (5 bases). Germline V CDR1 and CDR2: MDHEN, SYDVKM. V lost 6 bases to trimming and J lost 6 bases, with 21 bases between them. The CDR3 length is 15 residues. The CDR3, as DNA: TGTGCCAGCAGGCTCCAGGGAACCCCAAGGAGCGAGCAGTACTTC. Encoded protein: CASRLQGTPRSEQYF.

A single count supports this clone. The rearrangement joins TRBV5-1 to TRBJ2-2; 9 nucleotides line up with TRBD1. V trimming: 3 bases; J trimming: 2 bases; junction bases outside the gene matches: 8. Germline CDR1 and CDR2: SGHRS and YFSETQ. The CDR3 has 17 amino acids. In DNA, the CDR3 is TGCGCCAGCAGCTCCCTCGCGGGACAGGGCAACACCGGGGAGCTGTTTTTT. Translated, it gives CASSSLAGQGNTGELFF.

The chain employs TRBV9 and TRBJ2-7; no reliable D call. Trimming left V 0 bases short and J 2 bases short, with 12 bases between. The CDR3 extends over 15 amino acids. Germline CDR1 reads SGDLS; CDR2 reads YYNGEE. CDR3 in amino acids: CASSVEGGETYEQYF. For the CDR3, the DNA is TGTGCCAGCAGCGTAGAGGGTGGGGAAACCTACGAGCAGTACTTC. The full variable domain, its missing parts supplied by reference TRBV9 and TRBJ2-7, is DSGVTQTPKHLITATGQRVTLRCSPRSGDLSVYWYQQSLDQGLQFLIQYYNGEERAKGNILERFSAQQFPDLHSELNLSSLELGDSALYFCASSVEGGETYEQYFGPGTRLTVT.